The rows below give T cell receptor beta chains drawn from one sample of a study of cytomegalovirus exposure and HLA in healthy donors. This table comes from immunoSEQ multiplex PCR, and its TCRdb copy is limited to in-frame clones, with some not included. Among about 49,000 clones listed, around 91% were seen once. The sequencing sample was made of PBMCs. The receptors were gathered from a man between 18 and 35 years old in good health and CMV-seronegative. The CDR3 runs from the conserved cysteine through the conserved F or W. D genes are given only for firm matches. Some rows have no size entry. The others give once, few or many, or a class for an expanded clone.

>TRBD2|18|TRBV5-1|.|TRBJ2-1
TGCGCCAGCAGCCCGGGGACTAGCGGGAGAGCGCTCTACAATGAGCAGTTCTTC
CASSPGTSGRALYNEQFF
>TRBD2|15|TRBV6-4|few|TRBJ2-2
TGTGCCAGCAGTGATATAGCGGGGCCTGGCGGGGAGCTGTTTTTT
CASSDIAGPGGELFF
>.|14|TRBV2|.|TRBJ2-7
TGTGCCAGCAGTGGTAATAGCGTGGCCTACGAGCAGTACTTC
CASSGNSVAYEQYF
>.|13|TRBV30|.|TRBJ1-1
TGTGCCTGGGGGTGGCAGGAGAACACTGAAGCTTTCTTT
CAWGWQENTEAFF
>TRBD2|15|TRBV9|once|TRBJ2-2
TGTGCCAGCAGCGGCGAAGCGGGAGACACCGGGGAGCTGTTTTTT
CASSGEAGDTGELFF
>.|15|TRBV10-1|.|TRBJ2-5
TGCGCCGCCATGGGGGCTCAGAGTGATCAAGAGACCCAGTACTTC
CAAMGAQSDQETQYF
>.|14|TRBV7-9|once|TRBJ1-3
TGTGCCAGCATCAAGACAAACTCTGGAAACACCATATATTTT
CASIKTNSGNTIYF
>TRBD2|16|TRBV4-2|.|TRBJ2-1
TGTGCCAGCAGCCAAGTAGCGCTAGCGGGAGTGTATGAGCAGTTCTTC
CASSQVALAGVYEQFF
>.|15|TRBV6-1|.|TRBJ1-1
TGTGCCAGCAGTAACCAGGGGAGAAAGAACACTGAAGCTTTCTTT
CASSNQGRKNTEAFF
>TRBD2|14|TRBV2|.|TRBJ2-1
TGTGCCAGCAGTCAAGCGGGAGTAGGTAGTGAGCAGTTCTTC
CASSQAGVGSEQFF
>.|15|TRBV27|.|TRBJ1-2
TGTGCCAGCAGTCCGCTCGGGGAGCCAAACTATGGCTACACCTTC
CASSPLGEPNYGYTF
>.|15|TRBV11-2|.|TRBJ1-1
TGTGCCAGCAGCATAGCGAAGGGAGTACACACTGAAGCTTTCTTT
CASSIAKGVHTEAFF
>TRBD2|14|TRBV2|.|TRBJ2-7
TGTGCCAGCAACAAGGGGAGGGAGGGCCTAGAGCAGTACTTC
CASNKGREGLEQYF
>.|11|TRBV19|.|TRBJ1-2
TGTGCCAGTAGTCGCCACATTGGCTACACCTTC
CASSRHIGYTF
>.|16|TRBV6-1|.|TRBJ2-6
TGTGCCAGCAGTGAAAGCGGCGGCTCTGGGGCCAACGTCCTGACTTTC
CASSESGGSGANVLTF
>.|16|TRBV13|.|TRBJ2-1
TGTGCCAGCAGCTTAGGTATCAGCGCCAAGAGGGATGAGCAGTTCTTC
CASSLGISAKRDEQFF
>TRBD1|15|TRBV7-6|.|TRBJ1-1
TGTGCCAGCAGCTTTCCCGGGGACAGCGGAACTGAAGCTTTCTTT
CASSFPGDSGTEAFF
>TRBD1|13|TRBV11-2|once|TRBJ2-7
TGTGCCAGCAGCTTAGTGGGACAGAACGAGCAGTACTTC
CASSLVGQNEQYF
>TRBD2|14|TRBV27|once|TRBJ2-3
TGTGCCACCGGGACTAGCGGGAGACGGGGTACGCAGTATTTT
CATGTSGRRGTQYF
>TRBD2|16|TRBV5-6|.|TRBJ2-3
TGTGCCAGCAGCTCTTTTCGGGGGGATAAAATAGATACGCAGTATTTT
CASSSFRGDKIDTQYF
>TRBD1|16|TRBV9|.|TRBJ2-1
TGTGCCAGCAGCGTAGTCGGGACAGAGTCCTACAATGAGCAGTTCTTC
CASSVVGTESYNEQFF
>TRBD2|13|TRBV7-9|.|TRBJ2-7
TGTGCCGGGGAAGGACTAGCGGTGATGGGACAGTACTTC
CAGEGLAVMGQYF
>.|17|TRBV18|.|TRBJ2-3
TGTGCCAGCTCACCACCTCGTTGGCGGTCACCCACAGATACGCAGTATTTT
CASSPPRWRSPTDTQYF
>.|15|TRBV7-8|.|TRBJ1-5
TGTGCCAGCAGCTCTACTACGAACTTCAATCAGCCCCAGCATTTT
CASSSTTNFNQPQHF
>TRBD1|14|TRBV27|.|TRBJ2-7
TGTGCCAGCAGCATTAGACAGGGCTCCTACGAGCAGTACTTC
CASSIRQGSYEQYF
>TRBD2|13|TRBV10-1|.|TRBJ2-7
TGCGCCAGCAGTGCTCTAGCGGGAGCCGAGCAGTACTTC
CASSALAGAEQYF
>TRBD2|16|TRBV7-2|.|TRBJ2-3
TGTGCCAGCAGCCTTACCGGGACTAGCCCCCCAGATACGCAGTATTTT
CASSLTGTSPPDTQYF
>TRBD2|15|TRBV2|.|TRBJ2-1
TGTGCCAGCAGAGAAATAGCGGGAGGTCGGAATGAGCAGTTCTTC
CASREIAGGRNEQFF
>.|13|TRBV5-1|.|TRBJ2-5
TGCGCCAGCAGCTTGCTACTAGAGGAGACCCAGTACTTC
CASSLLLEETQYF
>.|16|TRBV6-5|.|TRBJ2-4
TGTGCCAGCAGTTACTCCCAGGGACTAGCCAAAAACATTCAGTACTTC
CASSYSQGLAKNIQYF
>TRBD2|15|TRBV5-1|.|TRBJ2-2
TGCGCCAGCAGCTCGGGACTAGCGATCCCCGGGGAGCTGTTTTTT
CASSSGLAIPGELFF
>TRBD1|13|TRBV5-4|.|TRBJ1-1
TGTGCCAGCAGCTTGGGGGGGACAGGGGAAGCTTTCTTT
CASSLGGTGEAFF
>TRBD2|13|TRBV6-4|.|TRBJ2-7
TGTGCCGGCCTAAGCGGGAGTTTGTACGAGCAGTACTTC
CAGLSGSLYEQYF
>.|12|TRBV28|.|TRBJ2-5
TGTGCCAGCAGTTCCTCGCAAGAGACCCAGTACTTC
CASSSSQETQYF
>.|15|TRBV27|few|TRBJ2-5
TGTGCCAGCAGTTCCCTCGGCGCAGGGGAAGAGACCCAGTACTTC
CASSSLGAGEETQYF
>TRBD2|19|TRBV27|.|TRBJ2-3
TGTGCCAGCAGTCTAACCCTAAAAGGACTAGCGGGAGGGCGCGATACGCAGTATTTT
CASSLTLKGLAGGRDTQYF